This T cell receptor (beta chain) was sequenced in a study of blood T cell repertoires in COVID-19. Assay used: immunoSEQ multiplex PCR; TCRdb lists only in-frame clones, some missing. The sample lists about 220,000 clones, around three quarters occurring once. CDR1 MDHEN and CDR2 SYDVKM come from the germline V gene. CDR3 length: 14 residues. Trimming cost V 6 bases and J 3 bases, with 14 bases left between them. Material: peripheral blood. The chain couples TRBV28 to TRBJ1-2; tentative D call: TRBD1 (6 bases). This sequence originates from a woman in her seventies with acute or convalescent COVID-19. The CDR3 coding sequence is TGTGCCAGCAGCGGCGGCGGGGGCTACTATGGCTACACCTTC. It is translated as CASSGGGGYYGYTF.